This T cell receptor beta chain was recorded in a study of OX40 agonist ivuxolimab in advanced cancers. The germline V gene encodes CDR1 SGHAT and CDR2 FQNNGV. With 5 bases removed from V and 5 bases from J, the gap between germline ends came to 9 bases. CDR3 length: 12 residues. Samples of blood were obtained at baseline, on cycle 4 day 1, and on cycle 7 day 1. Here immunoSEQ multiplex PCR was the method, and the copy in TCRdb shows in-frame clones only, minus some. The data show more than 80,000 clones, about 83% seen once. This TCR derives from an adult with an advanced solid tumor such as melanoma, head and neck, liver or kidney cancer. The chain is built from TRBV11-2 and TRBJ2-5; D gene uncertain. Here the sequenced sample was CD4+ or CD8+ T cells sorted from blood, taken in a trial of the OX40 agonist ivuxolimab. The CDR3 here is CASSVGSETQYF. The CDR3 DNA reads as TGTGCCAGCAGCGTAGGGTCGGAGACCCAGTACTTC.